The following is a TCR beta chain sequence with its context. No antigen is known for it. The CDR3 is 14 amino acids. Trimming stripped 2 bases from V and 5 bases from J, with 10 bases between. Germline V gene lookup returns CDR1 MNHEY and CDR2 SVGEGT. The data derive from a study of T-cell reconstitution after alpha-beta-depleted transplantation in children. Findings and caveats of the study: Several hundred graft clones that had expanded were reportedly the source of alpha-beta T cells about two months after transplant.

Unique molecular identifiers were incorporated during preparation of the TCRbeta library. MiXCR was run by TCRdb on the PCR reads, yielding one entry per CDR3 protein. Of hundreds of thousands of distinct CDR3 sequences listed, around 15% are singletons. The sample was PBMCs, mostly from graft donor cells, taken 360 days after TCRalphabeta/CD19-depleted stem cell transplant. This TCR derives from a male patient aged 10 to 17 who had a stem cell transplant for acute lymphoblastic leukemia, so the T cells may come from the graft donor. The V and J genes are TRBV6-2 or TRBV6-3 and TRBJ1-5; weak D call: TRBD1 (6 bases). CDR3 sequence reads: CASSYVSGDQPQHF. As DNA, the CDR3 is TGTGCCAGCAGTTACGTTTCAGGGGATCAGCCCCAGCATTTT.